These 3 T cell receptor beta chains were sequenced from one sample in a study of a mutant IDH1 vaccine in newly diagnosed glioma. These receptors are not linked to any known antigen. The sample's time point: week 35, safety follow-up. Every vaccine dose comprised 300 ug of mutant IDH1 20-mer peptide plus topical imiquimod. Assay: immunoSEQ multiplex PCR; the TCRdb copy retains only in-frame clones and omits some. The top ten hold approximately 4.3% of the sample, which has roughly 54,000 clones, around four fifths seen once. The specimen was PBMCs, collected from a glioma patient whose treatment included an IDH1 peptide vaccine. Source of these receptors: a woman between 18 and 30 years old with glioma.

V is TRBV7-9 and J is TRBJ1-4; TRBD1 aligns across 8 bases. Looked up from germline, CDR1 is SEHNR and CDR2 is FQNEAQ (reference sequence). V shed 5 bases, J shed 8 bases, and the junction held 16 bases outside the gene matches. This CDR3 comprises 17 residues. The CDR3 spells CASSAGQGALRGEKLFF. CDR3 DNA sequence: TGTGCCAGCAGCGCCGGACAGGGCGCTTTGAGAGGGGAAAAACTGTTTTTT.

This clone was counted once. In DNA, the CDR3 is TGTGCCAGCAGCTTAGAGGGGCAGGGGACCTACGAGCAGTACTTC. It is translated as CASSLEGQGTYEQYF. The rearrangement joins TRBV7-9 to TRBJ2-7; D is perhaps TRBD1 (6 bases). This CDR3 is 15 amino acids long. Germline V gives CDR1 SEHNR, CDR2 FQNEAQ (reference sequence). The V and J ends lost 1 base and 2 bases respectively, with 12 bases between them.

The rearrangement joins TRBV7-2 to TRBJ2-3, with 10 bases lining up with TRBD2. Per the germline V gene, CDR1 is SGHTA and CDR2 is FQGNSA. V gave up 5 bases and J gave up 3 bases; unmatched junction bases: 8. The CDR3 has 16 residues. The CDR3 DNA sequence: TGTGCCAGCAGCCTCCAAGCGGGGGGGGTGACAGATACGCAGTATTTT. This gives the protein CASSLQAGGVTDTQYF.